This TCR beta chain was profiled in a study of CD8+CD57+ T cells in acquired aplastic anemia. Turning to the study itself: Sorted CD4+ and CD8+ cells gave a mean 3.2 ug DNA, range roughly 0.19 to 30 ug.

Study-wide results and limits: Statistical testing detected no significant gap in CD8+ Simpson's diversity between patients and controls.

As to this clonotype: What it binds is unknown.

Using genomic DNA as the template, TCR beta VDJ and CDR3 profiling was carried out. TCRdb reprocessed the reads with MiXCR, giving one entry per CDR3 protein. Of under 200,000 distinct CDR3 sequences in the sample, roughly 47% were seen once. This CDR3 contains 14 residues. J lost 3 bases, V lost 5 bases, and 6 bases had no gene match. Germline CDR1 and CDR2: SGHRS and YFSETQ. Material: sorted CD4+, CD8+, or CD8+CD57+ T cells (not recorded which) from PBMCs. This TCR came from a human donor in good health. The V and J genes are TRBV5-1 and TRBJ2-7; 9 positions agree with TRBD1. As DNA, the CDR3 is TGCGCCAGCAGGACCGTGACAGGGGGCTACGAGCAGTACTTC. Encoded protein: CASRTVTGGYEQYF.